The 16 T cell receptor beta chains below all came from one sample that was sequenced in a study of T-cell memory formation after mild COVID-19. TCRdb re-called the 5' RACE reads through MiXCR, storing one row per CDR3 protein. The table records approximately 350,000 distinct CDR3 sequences, 28% of them present only once. The material sequenced was PBMCs or a T cell subset sorted from them (not recorded which). These receptors all stem from an adult woman who had mild COVID-19 (a few samples of this study predate the infection). Cell type and time point are not known.

The rearrangement joins TRBV19 to TRBJ2-6; no clear D. V lost 6 bases, J lost 0 bases, and 12 bases lay in between. Germline CDR1 is LNHDA and CDR2 is SQIVND (reference sequence). The CDR3 is 16 residues long. The CDR3 DNA reads TGTGCCAGTAGCCCTTCTTCCGTCTCTGGGGCCAACGTCCTGACTTTC. It is translated as CASSPSSVSGANVLTF. Together with reference TRBV19 and TRBJ2-6, the CDR3 gives the full variable domain: DGGITQSPKYLFRKEGQNVTLSCEQNLNHDAMYWYRQDPGQGLRLIYYSQIVNDFQKGDIAEGYSVSREKKESFPLTVTSAQKNPTAFYLCASSPSSVSGANVLTFGAGSRLTVL.

This chain links TRBV7-9 with TRBJ2-5; 14 positions match TRBD2. Germline CDR1 SEHNR, CDR2 FQNEAQ (reference sequence). This CDR3 spans 16 amino acids. Germline trimming cut 5 bases from V and 4 bases from J; bases unmatched to any gene: 6. The CDR3 reads CASSLGLAGGVETQYF. The CDR3 DNA sequence: TGTGCCAGCAGCCTCGGACTAGCGGGAGGTGTAGAGACCCAGTACTTC.

This clonotype was seen just once. The rearrangement links TRBV7-3 to TRBJ2-5; D may be TRBD2 (5 bases). The CDR3 spans 16 residues. The germline CDR1 and CDR2 sequences are SGHTA and FQGTGA. The V and J ends lost 5 bases and 5 bases respectively, with 21 bases between them. This CDR3 reads CASSQEELSIHETQYF. CDR3 in DNA: TGTGCCAGCAGCCAGGAGGAATTATCTATACACGAGACCCAGTACTTC.

The chain links TRBV25-1 to TRBJ1-1, with no clear D. From germline, CDR1 is MGHDK and CDR2 SYGVNS. The ends were cut back, 7 bases at V and 2 bases at J, with 14 bases in the middle. The CDR3 loop spans 14 amino acids. CDR3 sequence: CASNPGRSNTEAFF. CDR3 coding DNA: TGTGCCAGCAACCCGGGCCGAAGTAACACTGAAGCTTTCTTT.

A single count supports this clonotype. The J gene is TRBJ2-1, the V gene TRBV12-3 or TRBV12-4; no clear D. V lost 7 bases and J lost 7, with 14 bases in between. The CDR3 has 13 amino acids. The CDR3 sequence: CASKEFLGNEQFF. Written as DNA, the CDR3 is TGTGCCAGCAAGGAGTTCTTGGGGAATGAGCAGTTCTTC.

This chain joins TRBV9 and TRBJ2-5; 12 nucleotides match TRBD2. The CDR3 length is 16 residues. The germline CDR1 and CDR2 sequences are SGDLS and YYNGEE. With V trimmed by 1 base and J by 5 bases, 6 bases remained unmatched. The CDR3 DNA reads as TGTGCCAGCAGCGTATCTAGCGGGAGGGCCTTGGAGACCCAGTACTTC. Protein sequence: CASSVSSGRALETQYF.

This clonotype was detected only a few times. The chain combines TRBV27 with TRBJ2-2, with D perhaps TRBD2 (6 bases). CDR1 is MNHEY, CDR2 SMNVEV, per germline (reference sequence). Trimming cost V 1 base and J 6 bases, with 15 bases left between them. The CDR3 is 16 amino acids. CDR3 region: CASSLFPSSVSGELFF. The CDR3 bases are TGTGCCAGCAGTTTATTCCCCTCTAGCGTCTCCGGGGAGCTGTTTTTT.

This chain links TRBV12-3 or TRBV12-4 with TRBJ1-4; D call uncertain. This CDR3 region has 13 residues. The V end lost 7 bases, the J end lost 6 bases, and 12 bases lay between the germline ends. CDR3 sequence: CASMVGRDEKLFF. In DNA form, the CDR3 reads TGTGCCAGCATGGTGGGTCGGGATGAAAAACTGTTTTTT.

The CDR3 DNA is TGCAGTGCTAGAGATCCGGGACCGACTTCGCCTGGGGCCAACGTCCTGACTTTC. It encodes CSARDPGPTSPGANVLTF. The chain joins TRBV20-1 to TRBJ2-6; the D call may be TRBD1 or TRBD2 (5 bases each). V lost 0 bases to trimming and J lost 2 bases, with 17 bases between them. CDR1 is DFQATT and CDR2 is SNEGSKA in the germline V gene (reference sequence). The CDR3 contains 18 residues.

V usage is TRBV11-3 and J usage is TRBJ2-1; D not certain. From germline, CDR1 is SGHNT and CDR2 YENEEA. The CDR3 spans 13 residues. The germline V and J ends were trimmed by 4 bases and 5 bases, with 9 bases remaining between them. The CDR3 DNA follows: TGTGCCAGCAGCTCGCCGAAAGACAATGAGCAGTTCTTC. It yields the protein CASSSPKDNEQFF. The entire variable domain, with the rest obtained from reference TRBV11-3 and TRBJ2-1, is as follows: EAGVVQSPRYKIIEKKQPVAFWCNPISGHNTLYWYLQNLGQGPELLIRYENEEAVDDSQLPKDRFSAERLKGVDSTLKIQPAELGDSAVYLCASSSPKDNEQFFGPGTRLTVL.

This chain links TRBV4-3 with TRBJ1-1; D call uncertain. The CDR3 runs to 15 residues. Germline CDR1 reads LGHNA; CDR2 reads YSLEER. V lost 1 base and J 4 bases, leaving 13 bases between the germline ends. The CDR3 DNA reads as TGCGCCAGCAGCCAAGTGACCTCCCCTAGCACTGAAGCTTTCTTT. Its protein is CASSQVTSPSTEAFF.

This chain uses TRBV18 with TRBJ1-1; possibly TRBD1 for D (5 bases). The CDR3 covers 15 residues. Per the germline V gene, CDR1 is KGHSH and CDR2 is LQKENI. V was pared by 0 bases and J by 5 bases, with 13 bases between. The CDR3 DNA reads as TGTGCCAGCTCACCACCGAACAGGCTTAGGACTGAAGCTTTCTTT. Protein sequence: CASSPPNRLRTEAFF. The entire variable domain, with the rest obtained from reference TRBV18 and TRBJ1-1, is as follows: NAGVMQNPRHLVRRRGQEARLRCSPMKGHSHVYWYRQLPEEGLKFMVYLQKENIIDESGMPKERFSAEFPKEGPSILRIQQVVRGDSAAYFCASSPPNRLRTEAFFGQGTRLTVV.

The V call is TRBV7-9, the J call TRBJ1-2; no clear D gene. Germline V gene data show CDR1 as SEHNR and CDR2 as FQNEAQ (reference sequence). V gave up 3 bases and J gave up 10 bases, with 18 bases separating them. The CDR3 extends over 14 amino acids. CDR3 sequence: CASSFGRAIEVYTF. The DNA of the CDR3 is TGTGCCAGCAGCTTCGGACGGGCCATAGAGGTCTACACCTTC.

The V call is TRBV18, the J call TRBJ2-1; D not resolved. The CDR3 extends over 15 amino acids. The germline gives CDR1 KGHSH, CDR2 LQKENI. Trimming removed 4 bases at V and 4 bases at J, with 14 bases between. Here the CDR3 reads CASSQDQNRYNEQFF. The CDR3 DNA reads as TGTGCCAGCTCACAGGACCAGAACCGTTACAATGAGCAGTTCTTC.

This clonotype was seen a handful of times. This chain joins TRBV3-1 and TRBJ2-5; 10 bases align to TRBD2. Germline CDR1 LGHDT, CDR2 YNNKEL (reference sequence). The V segment lost 4 bases and the J segment 4 bases; nucleotides outside the gene matches: 6. The length of the CDR3 is 15 residues. The CDR3 reads CASSPRGLARETQYF. The CDR3 nucleotides are TGTGCCAGCAGCCCAAGGGGACTAGCGAGAGAGACCCAGTACTTC.

The chain uses TRBV29-1 and TRBJ1-1, with D tentatively TRBD1 (5 bases). The V end was cut by 4 bases, the J end by 11 bases, with 14 bases between. Germline V gives CDR1 SQVTM, CDR2 ANQGSEA. This CDR3 comprises 11 residues. CDR3 amino acids: CSVGALGEAFF. As DNA, the CDR3 is TGCAGCGTTGGAGCCTTAGGGGAGGCTTTCTTT.